This T cell receptor beta chain was sequenced for a study of T cells in Graves' hyperthyroidism and ophthalmopathy. Study as a whole: Sampling of peripheral blood happened at initial diagnosis, prior to any treatment.

The V end was cut by 10 bases, the J end by 0 bases, with 15 bases between. This CDR3 has 14 amino acids. The germline CDR1 and CDR2 sequences are ENHRY and SYGVKD. Researchers took RNA transcripts and amplified the TCR beta CDR3 regions from them. HTBI primers drove first-round RT-PCR of the TCR CDR3. MiXCR was run by TCRdb on the multiplex PCR reads, yielding one entry per CDR3 protein. The sample has some 300,000 distinct CDR3 sequences, roughly 19% seen once. Individuals with ophthalmopathy presented a Clinical Activity Score of at least 3, a NOSPECS grade of at least 4 and a duration under 3 months. A remark on this clonotype: The antigen remains unidentified.

Points from the study as a whole: The model forecast ophthalmopathy, anticipating it by a median about six months before onset. Among clonotypes expanded in thyroid above 0.001, most were also found in blood.

The TCR comes from a middle-aged man with Graves' ophthalmopathy. The rearrangement uses TRBV10-3 and TRBJ1-1; D possibly corresponds to TRBD1 (6 bases). The sequenced material came from blood. The DNA for the CDR3 is TGTGCCACCGGGGGCAGTCCCATGAACACTGAAGCTTTCTTT. Protein sequence: CATGGSPMNTEAFF.